The 10 T cell receptor beta chains in this list originate from one sample, sequenced in a study of blood T cell repertoires in COVID-19. This table comes from immunoSEQ multiplex PCR, and its TCRdb copy is limited to in-frame clones, with some not included. This table holds fewer than 250,000 clones, approximately 90% found once. The sequencing sample was made of peripheral blood. These receptors were collected from a man aged 30 to 45 with COVID-19, enrolled during active disease.

V gene TRBV5-8 combines with J gene TRBJ2-1; unclear D gene. The CDR3 totals 14 residues. V was shortened by 6 bases and J by 0 bases, with 10 bases between the two germline ends. Germline assignment: CDR1 SGHTS and CDR2 YDEGEE. CDR3 DNA sequence: TGTGCCAGCATGGGCTATAGCTCCTACAATGAGCAGTTCTTC. Its translation: CASMGYSSYNEQFF.

This clone came up once. The chain couples TRBV3-1 (or the pseudogene TRBV3-2) to TRBJ1-2; D uncertain. The CDR3 runs 14 residues. The ends were cut back, 4 bases at V and 4 bases at J, with 13 bases in the middle. Germline CDR1 is LGHDT and CDR2 is YNNKEL (reference sequence). CDR3 loop: CASSPSSGSYGYTF. CDR3 nucleotides: TGTGCCAGCAGCCCGAGTAGTGGTAGCTATGGCTACACCTTC.

The rearrangement uses TRBV7-2 and TRBJ1-1, with TRBD1 matching over 7 bases. CDR3 size: 14 residues. Germline lookup yields CDR1 SGHTA and CDR2 FQGNSA. The V segment lost 5 bases and the J segment 4 bases; nucleotides outside the gene matches: 7. CDR3 region: CASSPRQGVTEAFF. The CDR3 coding sequence is TGTGCCAGCAGCCCTCGACAGGGAGTCACTGAAGCTTTCTTT.

The rearrangement uses TRBV7-8 and TRBJ2-7, with D perhaps matching TRBD2 (5 bases). The CDR3 contains 18 residues. V was trimmed by 0 bases and J by 3 bases, leaving 21 bases between them. From germline, CDR1 is SGHVS and CDR2 FQNEAQ. CDR3 DNA: TGTGCCAGCAGCTTAGCCCCCGGCCGGGAAGGGTGGAGCTACGAGCAGTACTTC. It specifies CASSLAPGREGWSYEQYF.

The table lists this clone with a count of one. This chain links TRBV28 with TRBJ1-5; no definite D call. V dropped 2 bases and J dropped 11 bases, with 25 bases sitting between them. Looked up from germline, CDR1 is MDHEN and CDR2 is SYDVKM. CDR3 length equals 17 residues. DNA of the CDR3: TGTGCCAGCAGTTTAGGTTTGTCCGAAGGAGTTGGATGGGCCCAGCATTTT. It specifies CASSLGLSEGVGWAQHF.

This rearrangement joins TRBV9 to TRBJ2-2; D remains ambiguous. Germline lookup yields CDR1 SGDLS and CDR2 YYNGEE. The length of the CDR3 is 17 residues. V was pared by 4 bases and J by 0 bases, with 16 bases between. The CDR3 DNA reads TGTGCCAGCAGCCCCCGTACGTACAGATCGAACACCGGGGAGCTGTTTTTT. Translated: CASSPRTYRSNTGELFF. Full variable domain (missing parts from reference TRBV9 and TRBJ2-2): DSGVTQTPKHLITATGQRVTLRCSPRSGDLSVYWYQQSLDQGLQFLIQYYNGEERAKGNILERFSAQQFPDLHSELNLSSLELGDSALYFCASSPRTYRSNTGELFFGEGSRLTVL.

The rearrangement joins TRBV7-9 to TRBJ2-2; a possible D gene is TRBD2 (6 bases). Trimming pared 5 bases from V and 5 bases from J, leaving 15 bases between. Germline CDR1 reads SEHNR; CDR2 reads FQNEAQ (reference sequence). The CDR3 consists of 15 residues. The CDR3 DNA follows: TGTGCCAGCAGCCCATGGCGGGACCAAACCGGGGAGCTGTTTTTT. Its protein product is CASSPWRDQTGELFF.

The V gene is TRBV18, the J gene TRBJ2-3, with D unclear. The CDR3 extends over 13 amino acids. V was cut by 4 bases and J by 2 bases, with 7 bases left in between. Germline-derived CDR1 and CDR2 are KGHSH and LQKENI. CDR3 protein: CASSLHSTDTQYF. CDR3 bases: TGTGCCAGCTCACTTCATTCCACAGATACGCAGTATTTT.

This chain joins TRBV9 and TRBJ1-2, with D possibly matching TRBD1 (6 bases). V was pared by 5 bases and J by 6 bases, with 17 bases between. This CDR3 has 14 residues. CDR1 SGDLS and CDR2 YYNGEE come from the germline V gene. CDR3 sequence reads: CASSASGEGNGYTF. In nucleotides, the CDR3 is TGTGCCAGCAGTGCCTCAGGGGAAGGGAATGGCTACACCTTC.

This chain links TRBV19 with TRBJ2-7, with 10 bases matching TRBD1. The CDR3 has 16 residues. The germline V gene encodes CDR1 LNHDA and CDR2 SQIVND (reference sequence). Germline trimming cut 5 bases from V and 2 bases from J; bases unmatched to any gene: 9. The CDR3 DNA sequence: TGTGCCAGTAGTGCCCCCGGACAGGGGGTTACCTACGAGCAGTACTTC. It codes for CASSAPGQGVTYEQYF.